The source of this TCR beta chain is a study of blood T cell repertoires in COVID-19. Libraries were prepared by immunoSEQ multiplex PCR; TCRdb keeps only in-frame clonotypes and omits some of them. The sample has around 78,000 clones, around four fifths seen once. CDR1 is SGHRS, CDR2 YFSETQ, per germline. This CDR3 is built from 15 residues. The V and J ends lost 1 base and 2 bases respectively, with 12 bases between them. The gene calls are TRBV5-1 and TRBJ2-5; the D gene is possibly TRBD2 (6 bases). The sequenced material came from peripheral blood. The sequence derives from a human donor in a cohort sampled during active COVID-19. CDR3 sequence: CASSLMGGAQETQYF. The CDR3 DNA reads as TGCGCCAGCAGCTTGATGGGAGGAGCGCAAGAGACCCAGTACTTC.